The subject of this entry is one TCR beta chain. The length of the CDR3 is 17 residues. Germline values: CDR1 SEHNR, CDR2 FQNEAQ (reference sequence). Trimming removed 4 bases from V and 0 bases from J, with 16 bases in between. This sample stems from a study of shared T cell receptors in the human thymus. Using immunoSEQ multiplex PCR, the repertoire was profiled, and TCRdb retains in-frame clones only, with some absent. Of about 730,000 clones listed, approximately 85% are singletons. These same data were also listed under a study on human thymus T cells.

The chain recombines TRBV7-9 with TRBJ1-3, with D possibly being TRBD1 (6 bases). Material: thymocytes. The TCR originated in a girl under three years old with a congenital heart defect. The DNA of the CDR3 is TGTGCCAGCAGCTCCAAGAGAAGCAGGGGCTCTGGAAACACCATATATTTT. Its translation is CASSSKRSRGSGNTIYF.